This T cell receptor (beta chain) was recovered during a study of T-cell reconstitution after alpha-beta-depleted transplantation in children. Preparation of the TCRbeta library was carried out with unique molecular identifiers. Using its own MiXCR run on the PCR reads, TCRdb lists one record per CDR3 protein. Of 600,000 or so distinct CDR3 sequences in the sample, roughly 23% were seen once. This clonotype was detected only a few times. Its target is not known. CDR3 length equals 16 residues. In germline, CDR1 is MDHEN, CDR2 SYDVKM. V was shortened by 2 bases and J by 0 bases, with 10 bases between the two germline ends. Study results and caveats: A year had passed since transplant, and T-cell counts and diversity by then came mostly from newly produced T cells. About two months after transplant, alpha-beta T cells reportedly came from several hundred expanded graft clones. Certain patients had high TCRbeta diversity at day 60, and it came from recipient T cells and thymic progenitors that survived.

This rearrangement joins TRBV28 to TRBJ1-4; D not resolved. Sequencing used PBMCs, mostly from graft donor cells, obtained 360 days after TCRalphabeta/CD19-depleted stem cell transplant. This TCR derives from a boy in the first two years of life who had a stem cell transplant for acute myeloid leukemia, so the T cells may come from the graft donor. The DNA of the CDR3 is TGTGCCAGCAGTTTAAGCACAGCTGCAACTAATGAAAAACTGTTTTTT. Protein: CASSLSTAATNEKLFF.